This paragraph reports one TCR beta chain. The sample comes from a study of shared T cell receptors in the human thymus. The table came from immunoSEQ multiplex PCR; TCRdb's copy has only in-frame clones and leaves some out. The data contain roughly 500,000 clones, 75% to 85% of them singletons. Germline V gene sequence: CDR1 MNHEY, CDR2 SMNVEV (reference sequence). The CDR3 consists of 22 residues. J lost 0 bases, V lost 6 bases, and 23 bases had no gene match. Separately, the same data were catalogued under a study of human thymus T cells. That paper states: Immunologically healthy infants in Finland undergoing congenital heart defect surgery were the donors. Thymic resections from corrective heart surgery supplied the tissue.

V is TRBV27 and J is TRBJ2-3; TRBD2 aligns across 11 bases. The sample was thymocytes. The clonotype was recovered from a boy under two years old with a congenital heart defect. The CDR3 reads CASSAPGLGSGLAASSTDTQYF. The CDR3 nucleotides read TGTGCCAGCAGCGCCCCAGGGCTAGGTTCGGGACTAGCGGCTTCTAGCACAGATACGCAGTATTTT.